Each of the 2 T cell receptor beta chains below was sequenced from the same sample in a study of blood T cell repertoires in COVID-19. Sequencing was performed with immunoSEQ multiplex PCR; in TCRdb, only in-frame clones are kept and a portion is missing. This table has some 83,000 clones, roughly 88% appearing once. Sequencing was done on a sample of peripheral blood. Receptors originate from a man aged 50 to 60 with active COVID-19.

The V call is TRBV4-3, the J call TRBJ2-1; D might be TRBD2 (6 bases). Germline loops: CDR1 LGHNA, CDR2 YSLEER. The ends were cut back, 0 bases at V and 3 bases at J, with 15 bases in the middle. The CDR3 contains 17 residues. The CDR3 bases are TGCGCCAGCAGCCAAGAGTCCCCGGGACTCCACTACAATGAGCAGTTCTTC. This translates into CASSQESPGLHYNEQFF.

The rearrangement joins TRBV6-6 to TRBJ1-2; TRBD1 is a possible D gene (5 bases). V was trimmed by 0 bases and J by 6 bases, leaving 8 bases between them. This CDR3 has 13 amino acids. Germline values: CDR1 MNHNY, CDR2 SVGAGI (reference sequence). The CDR3 region is CASSYSGGDGYTF. Here the CDR3 DNA reads TGTGCCAGCAGTTACTCGGGGGGGGATGGCTACACCTTC.